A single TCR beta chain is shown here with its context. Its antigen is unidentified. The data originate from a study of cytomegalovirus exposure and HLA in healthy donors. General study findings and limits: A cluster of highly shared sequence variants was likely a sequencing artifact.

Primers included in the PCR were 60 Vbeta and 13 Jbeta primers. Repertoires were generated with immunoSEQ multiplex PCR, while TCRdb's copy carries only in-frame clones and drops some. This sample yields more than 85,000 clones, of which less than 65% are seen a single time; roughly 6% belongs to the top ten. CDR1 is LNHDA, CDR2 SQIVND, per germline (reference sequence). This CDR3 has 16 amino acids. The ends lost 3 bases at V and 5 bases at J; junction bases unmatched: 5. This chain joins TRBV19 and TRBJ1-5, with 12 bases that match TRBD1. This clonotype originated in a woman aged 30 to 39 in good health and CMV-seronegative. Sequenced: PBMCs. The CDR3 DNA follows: TGTGCCAGTAGTATTTCGGGGACAGGGGGCCATCAGCCCCAGCATTTT. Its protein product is CASSISGTGGHQPQHF.